This T cell receptor beta chain came from a study of cytomegalovirus exposure and HLA in healthy donors. General observations from the study: There were about 160 TCR beta chains listed as cytomegalovirus-associated. Reportedly, diagnosis of cytomegalovirus status by the classifier showed high specificity and sensitivity.

Profiling relied on immunoSEQ multiplex PCR, and the TCRdb table lists in-frame clones only, not all of them. The sample contains some 140,000 clones, just under 85% of which appear only once. Germline V gives CDR1 ENHRY, CDR2 SYGVKD. The CDR3 is 13 amino acids. V lost 9 bases and J 0 bases, leaving 9 bases between the germline ends. A remark on this clone: Its antigen is not identified.

The sequence was obtained from a man aged 25-45 years in good health and CMV-seropositive. The sequenced sample was PBMCs. The chain couples TRBV10-3 to TRBJ2-1; D gene uncertain. The CDR3 protein is CAIERSSYNEQFF. The CDR3 DNA reads as TGTGCCATAGAGAGATCCTCCTACAATGAGCAGTTCTTC.